Detailed here is one T cell receptor beta chain. What it binds is unknown. The source of the sample is a study of T cell responses to AZD1222 COVID-19 vaccine. Data came from immunoSEQ multiplex PCR; TCRdb stores just in-frame clones and leaves some out. The sample carries approximately 35,000 clones, more than 75% recorded once. Findings of the study overall: Repertoire sampling was restricted to post-peak T cell response timepoints. Spike as a whole was targeted by vaccine-associated CD4 TCRs, dominant at 160-218 and 743-854.

Germline CDR1 reads MNHEY; CDR2 reads SVGAGI. J lost 8 bases, V lost 7 bases, and 8 bases had no gene match. This CDR3 has 14 amino acids. The input for sequencing was peripheral blood, taken 28 days after the second AZD1222 dose. The chain couples TRBV6-5 to TRBJ2-1, with 10 bases identical to TRBD2. The sequence came from an adult who received the AZD1222 COVID-19 vaccine. CDR3 coding DNA: TGTGCCAGCAACAGATTGGGGACTAGCGATGAGCAGTTCTTC. Translated: CASNRLGTSDEQFF.